Here is one TCR beta chain with its context. Its antigen remains unknown. This entry is derived from a study of cytomegalovirus exposure and HLA in healthy donors. Broader study findings: TCR beta V segments were, for the most part, productive about 87% or about 30% of the time in an earlier analysis. Per published accounts, TCR beta sequences correctly predicted the HLA-A and HLA-B alleles of most subjects. Later work found most CMV-associated TCR beta chains apparently HLA-restricted. Presence/absence results assume similar sequencing depth per donor, which may not hold.

Use of 60 Vbeta and 13 Jbeta primers characterized the PCR. The protocol was immunoSEQ multiplex PCR, while the TCRdb copy is restricted to in-frame clones and leaves out a portion. The repertoire holds over 200,000 clones, more than 70% seen once, with over 1% in the top ten. After removal of 0 bases from V and 7 bases from J, the junction contained 6 bases not matched to a gene. The CDR3 extends over 17 amino acids. Germline CDR1 reads SGHNT; CDR2 reads YYREEE (reference sequence). What was sequenced was PBMCs. The sequence was collected from a human donor in good health. This rearrangement joins TRBV5-4 to TRBJ2-1, with TRBD2 matching 14 bases. The CDR3 coding sequence is TGTGCCAGCAGCTTGGCCCGACTAGCGGGAGGGGGTAATGAGCAGTTCTTC. As protein: CASSLARLAGGGNEQFF.